These T cell receptor beta chains were read from a single sample in a study of T-cell reconstitution after alpha-beta-depleted transplantation in children. TCRdb itself ran the PCR reads through MiXCR, one entry per CDR3 protein. The sample shows over 120,000 distinct CDR3 sequences, 8% to 10% of them seen only once. Material: PBMCs, mostly from graft donor cells, obtained 180 days after TCRalphabeta/CD19-depleted stem cell transplant. The receptors here all came from a female patient aged 2-15 years who had a stem cell transplant for congenital amegakaryocytic thrombocytopenia, so the T cells may come from the graft donor. Each CDR3 is given with its conserved first and last residue. D genes are given only for firm matches. Some rows have no size entry. The others give once, few or many, or a class for an expanded clone.

D	V	J	size	CDR3	DNA
TRBD2	TRBV4-3	TRBJ2-7	many	CASSQVGSGITEQYF	TGCGCCAGCAGCCAAGTGGGCAGCGGGATAACCGAGCAGTACTTC
TRBD1	TRBV4-2	TRBJ2-7	NA	CAIGPGTVSYEQYF	TGTGCCATCGGCCCCGGGACAGTCTCCTACGAGCAGTACTTC
NA	TRBV7-9	TRBJ2-1	many	CASSPSTGNGNEQFF	TGTGCCAGCAGCCCCTCTACAGGGAATGGAAATGAGCAGTTCTTC
NA	TRBV29-1	TRBJ2-1	NA	CSVTRLIWQGIVNEQFF	TGCAGCGTGACACGCCTAATTTGGCAGGGCATAGTCAATGAGCAGTTCTTC
NA	TRBV20-1	TRBJ1-2	many	CSVPDPAGYTF	TGCAGTGTTCCAGATCCTGCGGGCTACACCTTC
NA	TRBV18	TRBJ1-5	many	CASSPGRSNQPQHF	TGTGCCAGCTCACCAGGCCGTAGCAATCAGCCCCAGCATTTT
TRBD1	TRBV11-2	TRBJ2-7	many	CASSFFRTGHYEQYF	TGTGCCAGCAGCTTTTTCCGGACAGGGCACTACGAGCAGTACTTC
TRBD1	TRBV4-3	TRBJ2-7	few	CASSGRPGQAVVGQYF	TGCGCCAGCAGCGGACGTCCGGGACAGGCGGTTGTAGGGCAGTACTTC
NA	TRBV20-1	TRBJ2-3	NA	CSASPAAGPSTDTQYF	TGCAGTGCTAGTCCCGCGGCGGGCCCCAGCACAGATACGCAGTATTTT
TRBD2	TRBV20-1	TRBJ2-7	NA	CSASENRLAGDSEQYF	TGCAGTGCTAGTGAAAATAGACTAGCGGGAGACAGTGAGCAGTACTTC
NA	TRBV5-6	TRBJ2-6	NA	CASSPTLRRTASAGANVLTF	TGTGCCAGCAGCCCAACCTTAAGGAGGACGGCGAGTGCTGGGGCCAACGTCCTGACTTTC
NA	TRBV5-5	TRBJ2-1	many	CASSSTGNEQFF	TGTGCCAGCAGTTCGACGGGGAATGAGCAGTTCTTC
TRBD1	TRBV12-3/TRBV12-4	TRBJ1-2	many	CASQGATPGNYGYTF	TGTGCCAGCCAGGGGGCAACTCCGGGAAACTATGGCTACACCTTC
TRBD1	TRBV5-6	TRBJ2-5	few	CASSPDRREETQYF	TGTGCCAGCAGCCCGGACAGGAGAGAAGAGACCCAGTACTTC
NA	TRBV20-1	TRBJ2-1	many	CSARDRLRDAYNEQFF	TGCAGTGCTAGAGATCGGTTGAGGGATGCCTACAATGAGCAGTTCTTC
TRBD1	TRBV12-3/TRBV12-4	TRBJ1-5	many	CASRGQYQPQHF	TGTGCCAGCAGGGGACAGTATCAGCCCCAGCATTTT
TRBD2	TRBV20-1	TRBJ2-3	few	CSAKGGPAGGNTDTQYF	TGCAGTGCAAAGGGGGGGCCAGCGGGGGGGAACACAGATACGCAGTATTTT
NA	TRBV20-1	TRBJ1-4	many	CSAGVNEKLFF	TGCAGTGCTGGGGTTAATGAAAAACTGTTTTTT
NA	TRBV19	TRBJ1-1	many	CASSPRMRNTEAFF	TGTGCCAGTAGTCCGCGGATGAGGAACACTGAAGCTTTCTTT
NA	TRBV19	TRBJ1-5	few	CASTQLGEHYQPQHF	TGTGCCAGTACCCAGTTGGGGGAGCACTATCAGCCCCAGCATTTT
NA	TRBV12-3/TRBV12-4	TRBJ1-5	few	CASSLSAKRNQPQHF	TGTGCCAGCAGTTTGTCGGCCAAAAGGAATCAGCCCCAGCATTTT
TRBD1	TRBV7-3	TRBJ2-5	many	CASSLDREETQYF	TGTGCCAGCAGCTTAGACAGGGAAGAGACCCAGTACTTC
NA	TRBV20-1	TRBJ2-1	many	CSAREDSYNEQFF	TGCAGTGCTAGGGAGGACAGCTACAATGAGCAGTTCTTC
NA	TRBV28	TRBJ2-1	many	CASSLGQAYNEQFF	TGTGCCAGCAGTTTAGGGCAGGCCTACAATGAGCAGTTCTTC
TRBD1	TRBV5-1	TRBJ2-1	once	CASSVPPGQGDHNEQFF	TGCGCCAGCAGCGTTCCCCCGGGACAGGGGGACCACAATGAGCAGTTCTTC
NA	TRBV5-1	TRBJ2-7	NA	CASTIQAGGGYEQYF	TGCGCCAGCACCATCCAGGCTGGGGGCGGCTACGAGCAGTACTTC
NA	TRBV6-5	TRBJ1-1	NA	CASSYSNPGVDTEAFF	TGTGCCAGCAGTTACTCGAATCCGGGGGTGGACACTGAAGCTTTCTTT
TRBD1	TRBV5-1	TRBJ2-1	NA	CASSLEGAGYNEQFF	TGCGCCAGCAGCTTGGAGGGGGCGGGCTACAATGAGCAGTTCTTC
NA	TRBV10-3	TRBJ2-7	few	CAISESSSDEQYF	TGTGCCATCAGTGAGTCTTCTAGCGACGAGCAGTACTTC
TRBD1	TRBV19	TRBJ1-5	few	CASTKQGASNQPQHF	TGTGCCAGTACCAAACAGGGGGCGAGCAATCAGCCCCAGCATTTT
NA	TRBV12-3/TRBV12-4	TRBJ2-7	many	CASALPPGQGAYEQYF	TGTGCCAGCGCACTCCCCCCGGGGCAGGGCGCTTACGAGCAGTACTTC
TRBD2	TRBV7-9	TRBJ2-3	NA	CASSLIGTSMDTQYF	TGTGCCAGCAGCTTAATCGGGACTAGCATGGATACGCAGTATTTT
TRBD2	TRBV5-1	TRBJ2-1	NA	CASSLELAGFNEQFF	TGCGCCAGCAGCTTGGAGCTAGCGGGCTTCAATGAGCAGTTCTTC
TRBD1	TRBV5-4	TRBJ1-2	NA	CASSSKTGKGDYGYTF	TGTGCCAGCAGCTCGAAGACAGGGAAGGGCGACTATGGCTACACCTTC
NA	TRBV6-1	TRBJ1-5	many	CASSPRGSWQPQHF	TGTGCCAGCAGTCCCAGGGGTAGTTGGCAGCCCCAGCATTTT
TRBD1	TRBV12-3/TRBV12-4	TRBJ1-1	NA	CASSPTGDTEAFF	TGTGCCAGCAGTCCGACAGGGGACACTGAAGCTTTCTTC
NA	TRBV30	TRBJ2-1	few	CAWSVLSLGEQFF	TGTGCCTGGAGTGTACTTTCTCTAGGGGAGCAGTTCTTC
NA	TRBV7-2	TRBJ2-1	NA	CASSTIGSRFYNEQFF	TGTGCCAGCAGCACTATAGGGTCTAGGTTCTACAATGAGCAGTTCTTC
TRBD2	TRBV5-1	TRBJ2-6	many	CASSLVAGDNVLTF	TGCGCCAGCAGCTTGGTTGCGGGGGACAACGTCCTGACTTTC
TRBD2	TRBV5-4	TRBJ2-1	NA	CASLLAGADHNEQFF	TGTGCCAGCCTCCTAGCGGGGGCGGACCACAATGAGCAGTTCTTC
NA	TRBV12-3/TRBV12-4	TRBJ2-1	NA	CASRFGTASYNEQFF	TGTGCCAGCAGATTCGGGACGGCTTCCTACAATGAGCAGTTCTTC
NA	TRBV7-2	TRBJ2-1	many	CASSLGTTLYNEQFF	TGTGCCAGCAGCTTAGGGACTACTCTTTACAATGAGCAGTTCTTC
NA	TRBV7-8	TRBJ2-5	NA	CASSSRPLKAQYF	TGTGCCAGCAGCTCCCGGCCGTTGAAGGCCCAGTACTTC
NA	TRBV24-1	TRBJ2-5	many	CATSDEYQETQYF	TGTGCCACCAGTGATGAGTACCAAGAGACCCAGTACTTC
TRBD2	TRBV10-3	TRBJ2-3	many	CAIRDGLAGYSTDTQYF	TGTGCCATCAGAGATGGACTAGCGGGGTACTCCACAGATACGCAGTATTTT
TRBD2	TRBV7-2	TRBJ2-7	few	CASSLQRGSYEQYF	TGTGCCAGCAGCTTGCAGCGGGGTTCCTACGAGCAGTACTTC
NA	TRBV7-6	TRBJ2-5	many	CASSLVGETQYF	TGTGCCAGCAGCTTAGTGGGGGAGACCCAGTACTTC
TRBD2	TRBV3-1	TRBJ2-1	many	CASSLRTSGRGSYNEQFF	TGTGCCAGCAGCCTCCGGACTAGCGGGAGGGGCTCCTACAATGAGCAGTTCTTC
TRBD1	TRBV28	TRBJ2-4	NA	CASSPQGAVWNIQYF	TGTGCCAGCAGTCCTCAGGGGGCAGTTTGGAACATTCAGTACTTC
NA	TRBV15	TRBJ2-7	NA	CATSTPPGGSSYEQYF	TGTGCCACCAGCACTCCCCCGGGCGGAAGCTCCTACGAGCAGTACTTC
NA	TRBV28	TRBJ2-7	many	CASSLRGTSYYEQYF	TGTGCCAGCAGTTTAAGAGGGACAAGTTACTACGAGCAGTACTTC
TRBD1	TRBV12-3/TRBV12-4	TRBJ2-2	NA	CASSLVGKVPGQGAGELFF	TGTGCCAGCAGTTTAGTGGGGAAAGTCCCGGGACAGGGGGCCGGGGAGCTGTTTTTT
TRBD2	TRBV27	TRBJ2-1	many	CASSIGLAVGEQFF	TGTGCCAGCAGTATCGGACTAGCGGTCGGTGAGCAGTTCTTC
NA	TRBV12-3/TRBV12-4	TRBJ2-1	NA	CASSLSSGRNEQFF	TGTGCCAGCAGTTTGAGTAGCGGTAGGAATGAGCAGTTCTTC
NA	TRBV20-1	TRBJ2-7	many	CSARVPGHNEQYF	TGCAGTGCTAGAGTGCCGGGACACAACGAGCAGTACTTC